The 2 T cell receptor beta chains given below trace back to one sample, sequenced in a study of control samples from healthy donors and cancer patients. Here immunoSEQ multiplex PCR was the method, and the copy in TCRdb shows in-frame clones only, minus some. The sample records approximately 86,000 clones, about 85% being singletons. Sequenced: blood. The receptor set was obtained from a woman between 40 and 50 years old in good health.

V is TRBV9 and J is TRBJ1-3, with D possibly matching TRBD1 (6 bases). This CDR3 is built from 15 residues. CDR1 SGDLS and CDR2 YYNGEE come from the germline V gene. Deletions cut 3 bases from V and 5 bases from J, with 15 bases between. CDR3 sequence (DNA): TGTGCCAGCAGCGCCGGGGGGCAGAGGAGAAACACCATATATTTT. Its protein is CASSAGGQRRNTIYF.

V and J are TRBV28 and TRBJ2-3; 13 bases agree with TRBD2. This CDR3 is 16 amino acids long. V trimming: 5 bases; J trimming: 2 bases; junction bases outside the gene matches: 4. Germline V CDR1 and CDR2: MDHEN, SYDVKM. In DNA form, the CDR3 reads TGTGCCAGCAGTCTACTAGCGGGGGGGTTCACAGATACGCAGTATTTT. It is translated as CASSLLAGGFTDTQYF. Full variable domain (missing parts from reference TRBV28 and TRBJ2-3): DVKVTQSSRYLVKRTGEKVFLECVQDMDHENMFWYRQDPGLGLRLIYFSYDVKMKEKGDIPEGYSVSREKKERFSLILESASTNQTSMYLCASSLLAGGFTDTQYFGPGTRLTVL.